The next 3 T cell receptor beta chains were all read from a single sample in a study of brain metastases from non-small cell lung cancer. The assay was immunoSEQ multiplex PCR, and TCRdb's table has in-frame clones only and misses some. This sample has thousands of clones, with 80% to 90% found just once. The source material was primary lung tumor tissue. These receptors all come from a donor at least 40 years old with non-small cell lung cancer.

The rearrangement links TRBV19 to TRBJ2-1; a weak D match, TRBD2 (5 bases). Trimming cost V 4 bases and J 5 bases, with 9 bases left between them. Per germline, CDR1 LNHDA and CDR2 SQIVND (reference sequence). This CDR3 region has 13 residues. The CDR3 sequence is CASSSRENNEQFF. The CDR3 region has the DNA TGTGCCAGTAGTAGCCGGGAAAACAATGAGCAGTTCTTC.

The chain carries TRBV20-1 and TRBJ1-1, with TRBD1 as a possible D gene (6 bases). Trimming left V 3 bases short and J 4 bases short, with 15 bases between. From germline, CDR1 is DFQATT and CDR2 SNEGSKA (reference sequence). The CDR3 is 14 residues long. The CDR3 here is CSASLRTGLTEAFF. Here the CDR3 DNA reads TGCAGTGCTAGTCTAAGAACAGGGCTCACTGAAGCTTTCTTT.

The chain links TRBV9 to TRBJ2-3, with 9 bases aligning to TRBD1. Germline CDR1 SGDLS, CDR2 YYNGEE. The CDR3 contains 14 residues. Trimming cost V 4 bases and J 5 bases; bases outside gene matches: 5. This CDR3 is CASSSRTGVDTQYF. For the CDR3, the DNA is TGTGCCAGCAGCTCTCGGACAGGGGTAGATACGCAGTATTTT.